These T cell receptor beta chains were read from a single sample in a study of cytomegalovirus exposure and HLA in healthy donors. Sequencing used immunoSEQ multiplex PCR; TCRdb keeps in-frame clones, though not all of them. Of about 190,000 clones detected, around three quarters appear once; the ten largest clones hold 1.6%. Input material: PBMCs. These receptor sequences come from a woman between 18 and 29 years old in good health and CMV-seronegative. CDR3s include the opening cysteine and the closing phenylalanine or tryptophan. A D gene is named only where the DNA matches it firmly. Clone size is shown for a subset of rows, as once, few, many or a class of expanded clone.

>TRBJ2-1|TRBV27|TRBD2|14|NA
CASRGAGGDNEQFF
TGTGCCAGCAGGGGAGCGGGAGGAGATAATGAGCAGTTCTTC
>TRBJ2-2|TRBV7-2|TRBD2|16|few
CASSTPSGRELGELFF
TGTGCCAGCAGCACGCCTAGCGGGAGGGAGCTCGGGGAGCTGTTTTTT
>TRBJ2-5|TRBV7-2|TRBD2|19|NA
CASSLTRRLAGPSQETQYF
TGTGCCAGCAGCTTAACGCGGCGTCTAGCGGGACCCTCCCAAGAGACCCAGTACTTC
>TRBJ1-5|TRBV28|TRBD1|18|once
CASSLLGQGAYSNQPQHF
TGTGCCAGCAGTTTGTTGGGACAGGGGGCCTATAGCAATCAGCCCCAGCATTTT
>TRBJ1-3|TRBV9|NA|17|NA
CASSSPRGKNLGNTIYF
TGTGCCAGCAGCTCCCCCCGAGGGAAAAATCTTGGAAACACCATATATTTT
>TRBJ1-1|TRBV6-6|TRBD1|14|NA
CASRLGQGGTEAFF
TGTGCCAGCAGGCTGGGACAGGGGGGGACTGAAGCTTTCTTT
>TRBJ1-2|TRBV19|NA|13|NA
CASSIGTAYGYTF
TGTGCCAGTAGTATAGGGACAGCTTATGGCTACACCTTC
>TRBJ2-5|TRBV9|NA|14|few
CASSVTPHWETQYF
TGTGCCAGCAGCGTAACGCCACATTGGGAGACCCAGTACTTC
>TRBJ2-2|TRBV7-2|TRBD1|19|NA
CASSLAIGQGVENTGELFF
TGTGCCAGCAGCTTAGCGATCGGACAGGGCGTTGAGAACACCGGGGAGCTGTTTTTT
>TRBJ2-4|TRBV15|TRBD2|19|NA
CATSSAGWRSGGNENIQYF
TGTGCCACCAGCAGTGCGGGGTGGAGGAGCGGGGGGAATGAAAACATTCAGTACTTC
>TRBJ1-1|TRBV10-3|TRBD1|15|NA
CAISELGTGGTEAFF
TGTGCCATCAGTGAGCTTGGGACAGGGGGCACTGAAGCTTTCTTT
>TRBJ2-7|TRBV2|NA|13|NA
CASSEGLSYEQYF
TGTGCCAGCAGTGAAGGTCTTTCCTACGAGCAGTACTTC
>TRBJ1-6|TRBV5-6|NA|16|NA
CASSLRRPQFNSPLHF
TGTGCCAGCAGCTTACGTCGGCCACAGTTCAATTCACCCCTCCACTTT
>TRBJ2-1|TRBV9|NA|15|NA
CASSPGGGAYNEQFF
TGTGCCAGCAGCCCCGGGGGAGGCGCCTACAATGAGCAGTTCTTC
>TRBJ1-3|TRBV5-5|NA|17|NA
CASSLAWAGDSGNTIYF
TGTGCCAGCAGCTTGGCCTGGGCAGGGGACTCTGGAAACACCATATATTTT
>TRBJ1-6|TRBV4-2|TRBD1|15|NA
CASSFRDREFVALHF
TGTGCCAGCAGCTTCCGGGACAGGGAGTTTGTGGCCCTCCACTTT
>TRBJ2-7|TRBV25-1|TRBD1|17|NA
CASSESGTGRTTYEQYF
TGTGCCAGCAGTGAATCGGGGACAGGCCGAACAACCTACGAGCAGTACTTC
>TRBJ2-7|TRBV19|NA|15|NA
CASSMAGKSSYEQYF
TGTGCCAGTAGTATGGCAGGGAAAAGCTCCTACGAGCAGTACTTC
>TRBJ1-2|TRBV4-3|NA|15|NA
CASSQYFTSNYGYTF
TGCGCCAGCAGCCAATACTTCACCTCTAACTATGGCTACACCTTC
>TRBJ1-5|TRBV27|TRBD1|17|NA
CASSLFGLRDRNQPQHF
TGTGCCAGCAGTTTATTTGGCCTTAGGGACAGAAATCAGCCCCAGCATTTT
>TRBJ2-2|TRBV7-9|NA|14|NA
CASSTDTYTGELFF
TGTGCCAGCAGCACGGACACCTACACCGGGGAGCTGTTTTTT
>TRBJ2-7|TRBV9|TRBD1|14|few
CASSVGQGGYEQYF
TGTGCCAGCAGCGTAGGACAGGGTGGCTACGAGCAGTACTTC
>TRBJ1-3|TRBV4-1|TRBD1|18|few
CASSQWVPGGLSGNTIYF
TGCGCCAGCAGCCAATGGGTGCCAGGGGGTCTCTCTGGAAACACCATATATTTT
>TRBJ2-7|TRBV7-7|TRBD2|15|NA
CASSPLAGGFGEQYF
TGTGCCAGCAGCCCCCTAGCGGGGGGTTTCGGAGAGCAGTACTTC
>TRBJ2-7|TRBV4-1|TRBD1|16|NA
CASSQDLLQGVYEQYF
TGCGCCAGCAGCCAAGATCTACTACAGGGGGTTTACGAGCAGTACTTC
>TRBJ1-4|TRBV5-6|TRBD1|17|NA
CASSLGTGGRGNEKLFF
TGTGCCAGCAGCTTGGGGACAGGGGGCAGGGGTAATGAAAAACTGTTTTTT
>TRBJ2-1|TRBV7-3|TRBD2|16|few
CASSPGTSGRKNEQFF
TGTGCCAGCAGCCCGGGGACTAGCGGGAGGAAAAATGAGCAGTTCTTC
>TRBJ1-5|TRBV4-3|NA|13|few
CASSQDSGQPQHF
TGCGCCAGCAGCCAAGATAGCGGCCAGCCCCAGCATTTT
>TRBJ1-5|TRBV6-5|TRBD1|16|once
CASSYSKGGGNQPQHF
TGTGCCAGCAGTTACTCGAAAGGGGGCGGCAATCAGCCCCAGCATTTT
>TRBJ2-2|TRBV5-1|NA|13|NA
CASSTGPRGELFF
TGCGCCAGCAGTACAGGGCCCCGAGGGGAGCTGTTTTTT
>TRBJ1-1|TRBV6-6|NA|13|few
CASSYSVNTEAFF
TGTGCCAGCAGTTATTCAGTGAACACTGAAGCTTTCTTT
>TRBJ2-1|TRBV18|TRBD2|16|once
CASSRNMSGSNNEQFF
TGTGCCAGCTCACGGAACATGAGCGGGAGTAACAATGAGCAGTTCTTC
>TRBJ1-4|TRBV28|NA|12|NA
CASKQGNEKLFF
TGTGCCAGCAAGCAGGGTAATGAAAAACTGTTTTTT
>TRBJ1-3|TRBV6-5|NA|14|NA
CASRRTGSGNTIYF
TGTGCCAGCAGGCGAACAGGGTCTGGAAACACCATATATTTT
>TRBJ2-5|TRBV18|TRBD2|15|NA
CASSRPAGTQETQYF
TGTGCCAGCTCACGGCCAGCGGGGACCCAAGAGACCCAGTACTTC
>TRBJ2-7|TRBV5-6|TRBD2|15|NA
CASRVLAGGGYEQYF
TGTGCCAGCAGGGTACTAGCGGGAGGAGGCTACGAGCAGTACTTC
>TRBJ2-7|TRBV6-9|NA|14|NA
CASSYRDSTYEQYF
TGTGCCAGCAGTTATCGAGACAGCACCTACGAGCAGTACTTC
>TRBJ2-7|TRBV12-1|NA|16|NA
CASSYRLAGGVYEQYF
TGTGCCAGCAGCTACCGACTAGCGGGGGGGGTATACGAGCAGTACTTC
>TRBJ1-5|TRBV29-1|NA|13|NA
CSVQSDSNQPQHF
TGCAGCGTACAGTCAGATAGCAATCAGCCCCAGCATTTT
>TRBJ1-6|TRBV18|NA|14|NA
CASSPWTDNSPLHF
TGTGCCAGCTCACCTTGGACAGATAATTCACCCCTCCACTTT
>TRBJ1-6|TRBV27|NA|15|NA
CASSYRTAYNSPLHF
TGTGCCAGCAGTTACCGGACAGCCTATAATTCACCCCTCCACTTT